What follows describes a single T cell receptor (beta chain). The data were obtained in a study of blood T cell repertoires in COVID-19. V dropped 0 bases and J dropped 3; count of bases not matched to a gene: 6. Germline values: CDR1 SGDLS, CDR2 YYNGEE. The CDR3 covers 17 residues. The table came from immunoSEQ multiplex PCR; TCRdb's copy has only in-frame clones and leaves some out. The sample includes under 250,000 clones, approximately 80% of them seen just once. The sequencing sample was made of peripheral blood. The chain uses TRBV9 and TRBJ2-1; 10 bases map to TRBD1. The TCR comes from a woman between 18 and 29 years old with acute or convalescent COVID-19. CDR3 nucleotide sequence: TGTGCCAGCAGCGTAGCAGATAGGGACAGGGGCTACAATGAGCAGTTCTTC. Translation gives CASSVADRDRGYNEQFF.